A selection of T cell receptor beta chains follows, all from one sample in a study of blood T cell repertoires in COVID-19. Using immunoSEQ multiplex PCR, the repertoire was profiled, and TCRdb retains in-frame clones only, with some absent. Of approximately 210,000 clones listed, 65% to 80% were seen once; the top ten hold around 17%. Sequencing was performed on PBMCs or T cells enriched from blood (not recorded which). The receptors come from a woman in her fifties or sixties with acute COVID-19. Both conserved end residues are part of each CDR3. Fields, in order: D gene, V gene, clone size, J gene, CDR3 protein, CDR3 DNA. A D gene is named only where the DNA matches it firmly. Size tells how often a clone was seen (once, few, many) or the class of an expanded clone, and some rows leave it out.

D: .; V: TRBV7-9; size: .; J: TRBJ1-1; CDR3: CASSLPGNPEAFF; DNA: TGTGCCAGCAGCCTACCGGGAAATCCTGAAGCTTTCTTT
D: TRBD1; V: TRBV30; size: .; J: TRBJ1-2; CDR3: CAWRADRGLANYGYTF; DNA: TGTGCCTGGAGGGCGGACAGGGGTTTAGCTAACTATGGCTACACCTTC
D: TRBD1; V: TRBV19; size: .; J: TRBJ1-5; CDR3: CASSMDRGQATQPQHF; DNA: TGTGCCAGTAGTATGGACCGCGGACAGGCAACTCAGCCCCAGCATTTT
D: .; V: TRBV19; size: .; J: TRBJ2-6; CDR3: CASSQVSTPSGANVLTF; DNA: TGTGCCAGCAGTCAGGTATCAACCCCCTCTGGGGCCAACGTCCTGACTTTC
D: .; V: TRBV28; size: .; J: TRBJ1-6; CDR3: CASSGRGIGSPLHF; DNA: TGTGCCAGCAGTGGGCGGGGAATTGGGTCACCCCTCCACTTT
D: .; V: TRBV5-1; size: .; J: TRBJ1-2; CDR3: CASSLETRYGYTF; DNA: TGCGCCAGCAGCTTGGAGACGCGGTATGGCTACACCTTC
D: .; V: TRBV6-5; size: .; J: TRBJ1-6; CDR3: CASRPQGLNSPLHF; DNA: TGTGCCAGCAGGCCTCAGGGTCTCAATTCACCCCTCCACTTT
D: .; V: TRBV6-5; size: .; J: TRBJ2-2; CDR3: CASTRQPNTGELFF; DNA: TGTGCCAGCACTCGACAGCCGAACACCGGGGAGCTGTTTTTT
D: TRBD1; V: TRBV5-5; size: .; J: TRBJ2-5; CDR3: CASSLDRGWGETQYF; DNA: TGTGCCAGCAGCTTGGACAGGGGGTGGGGAGAGACCCAGTACTTC
D: TRBD2; V: TRBV7-6; size: .; J: TRBJ2-5; CDR3: CASSLGRRGGRETQYF; DNA: TGTGCCAGCAGCTTAGGTCGGCGGGGGGGCCGGGAGACCCAGTACTTC
D: TRBD1; V: TRBV2; size: .; J: TRBJ1-1; CDR3: CASSDVGDRANTEAFF; DNA: TGTGCCAGCAGTGACGTGGGGGACAGGGCGAACACTGAAGCTTTCTTT
D: TRBD2; V: TRBV9; size: .; J: TRBJ2-5; CDR3: CASSVTSGGQETQYF; DNA: TGTGCCAGCAGCGTGACTAGCGGGGGGCAAGAGACCCAGTACTTC
D: .; V: TRBV18; size: .; J: TRBJ1-1; CDR3: CASSPTLIGHSNTEAFF; DNA: TGTGCCAGCTCACCCACTTTGATTGGACACTCGAACACTGAAGCTTTCTTT
D: TRBD1; V: TRBV19; size: .; J: TRBJ1-1; CDR3: CASRDRGRRSTEAFF; DNA: TGTGCCAGTCGGGACAGGGGAAGACGGAGCACTGAAGCTTTCTTT
D: TRBD1; V: TRBV7-8; size: .; J: TRBJ2-3; CDR3: CASSSRTGGRTDTQYF; DNA: TGTGCCAGCAGCTCCCGGACAGGGGGCCGGACAGATACGCAGTATTTT
D: .; V: TRBV5-4; size: .; J: TRBJ2-2; CDR3: CASSKSGDIAGELFF; DNA: TGTGCCAGCAGCAAGAGCGGGGACATCGCCGGGGAGCTGTTTTTT
D: TRBD1; V: TRBV12-3/TRBV12-4; size: few; J: TRBJ1-1; CDR3: CAQGGGTEAFF; DNA: TGTGCCCAGGGGGGTGGCACTGAAGCTTTCTTT
D: .; V: TRBV19; size: .; J: TRBJ2-1; CDR3: CASRETQGSYNEQFF; DNA: TGTGCCAGTAGGGAGACCCAGGGCTCCTACAATGAGCAGTTCTTC
D: TRBD1; V: TRBV19; size: .; J: TRBJ1-1; CDR3: CASSTRTGRGSWNTEAFF; DNA: TGTGCCAGTAGTACTAGGACAGGCCGGGGGTCATGGAACACTGAAGCTTTCTTT
D: TRBD1; V: TRBV27; size: few; J: TRBJ2-5; CDR3: CASSLTGEGETQYF; DNA: TGTGCCAGCAGTTTGACAGGGGAAGGGGAGACCCAGTACTTC
D: .; V: TRBV10-3; size: .; J: TRBJ1-2; CDR3: CAISEWRDRIPASYTF; DNA: TGTGCCATCAGTGAGTGGCGGGACCGTATCCCCGCGAGCTACACCTTC
D: TRBD1; V: TRBV5-1; size: .; J: TRBJ1-4; CDR3: CASSPGQGINEKLFF; DNA: TGCGCCAGCAGCCCGGGACAGGGCATTAATGAAAAACTGTTTTTT
D: TRBD1; V: TRBV28; size: .; J: TRBJ1-2; CDR3: CASSLDRVNGYTF; DNA: TGTGCCAGCAGTTTGGACAGGGTAAACGGCTACACCTTC
D: .; V: TRBV19; size: .; J: TRBJ2-6; CDR3: CASSTGTRLGGANVLTF; DNA: TGTGCCAGTAGTACCGGGACAAGGCTCGGCGGGGCCAACGTCCTGACTTTC
D: TRBD1; V: TRBV5-5; size: .; J: TRBJ1-2; CDR3: CASSLTGDFNYGYTF; DNA: TGTGCCAGCAGCCTAACAGGGGATTTTAACTATGGCTACACCTTC
D: .; V: TRBV6-7; size: .; J: TRBJ2-3; CDR3: CASSYSIWGQF; DNA: TGTGCCAGCAGTTACTCGATCTGGGGGCAATTT
D: .; V: TRBV7-8; size: .; J: TRBJ2-2; CDR3: CASRLLNRVTGELFF; DNA: TGTGCCAGCAGATTATTAAACAGGGTCACCGGGGAGCTGTTTTTT
D: TRBD2; V: TRBV5-1; size: once; J: TRBJ2-1; CDR3: CASSFRGGRNEQFF; DNA: TGCGCCAGCAGCTTCCGGGGGGGCAGGAATGAGCAGTTCTTC
D: .; V: TRBV7-6; size: .; J: TRBJ1-2; CDR3: CASSLDPLRGYTF; DNA: TGTGCCAGCAGCTTAGACCCCTTGCGTGGCTACACCTTC
D: .; V: TRBV28; size: once; J: TRBJ1-1; CDR3: CANPPGLKNTEAFF; DNA: TGTGCCAACCCTCCGGGACTGAAAAACACTGAAGCTTTCTTT
D: TRBD1; V: TRBV7-3; size: few; J: TRBJ2-3; CDR3: CASSITGVGTDTQYF; DNA: TGTGCCAGCAGCATCACAGGGGTTGGCACAGATACGCAGTATTTT
D: .; V: TRBV19; size: .; J: TRBJ1-1; CDR3: CASSIWGGGQSTEAFF; DNA: TGTGCCAGTAGTATATGGGGGGGCGGACAGAGCACTGAAGCTTTCTTT
D: TRBD2; V: TRBV19; size: .; J: TRBJ2-1; CDR3: CASSPIAGLVTAYNEQFF; DNA: TGTGCCAGTAGTCCAATAGCGGGACTAGTAACTGCATACAATGAGCAGTTCTTC
D: .; V: TRBV5-4; size: .; J: TRBJ1-3; CDR3: CASSLGTVRHSGNTIYF; DNA: TGTGCCAGCAGCTTGGGGACAGTTCGACACTCTGGAAACACCATATATTTT
D: TRBD2; V: TRBV4-1; size: .; J: TRBJ2-5; CDR3: CASSLSLISGGQETQYF; DNA: TGCGCCAGCAGCCTATCCCTCATAAGCGGGGGACAAGAGACCCAGTACTTC
D: .; V: TRBV6-9; size: .; J: TRBJ1-5; CDR3: CASSFEQRNQPQHF; DNA: TGTGCCAGCAGTTTCGAACAGCGCAATCAGCCCCAGCATTTT
D: TRBD2; V: TRBV3-1/TRBV3-2; size: .; J: TRBJ2-5; CDR3: CASSQELAGLGETQYF; DNA: TGTGCCAGCAGCCAAGAACTAGCGGGGCTGGGAGAGACCCAGTACTTC
D: TRBD1; V: TRBV2; size: .; J: TRBJ1-5; CDR3: CASKGGVNQPQHF; DNA: TGTGCCAGCAAAGGGGGCGTCAATCAGCCCCAGCATTTT